This T cell receptor beta chain was sequenced during a study of T cell responses to AZD1222 COVID-19 vaccine. V lost 0 bases and J lost 4, with 21 bases in between. This CDR3 comprises 18 residues. CDR1 and CDR2 from the germline V gene are SGHNT and YENEEA. General study points: Donors skewed white British and female; clonal diversity was possibly underestimated. Only six individuals given AZD1222 were seropositive at baseline. Repertoires were obtained only post-peak T cell response.

Clones were read by immunoSEQ multiplex PCR, and TCRdb kept only the in-frame ones, dropping some. The sample consists of approximately 70,000 clones, 85% of them appearing once. A note on this clone: The antigen remains unidentified.

The rearrangement uses TRBV11-3 and TRBJ1-1; a weak D match, TRBD1 (6 bases). The clonotype was recovered from an adult in good health. The starting material was peripheral blood, obtained on day 0 of AZD1222 vaccination. CDR3 DNA: TGTGCCAGCAGCTTAGATCAAGGGGGTAGTGTATCCCCCACTGAAGCTTTCTTT. Amino acid sequence: CASSLDQGGSVSPTEAFF.